The clone carrying this T cell receptor (beta chain) was recorded at least ten times. The investigators amplified TCR beta CDR3 regions from RNA transcripts. A first-round RT-PCR of the TCR CDR3 used the HTBI primer set. One entry per CDR3 protein, called by TCRdb with MiXCR from the multiplex PCR reads. The sample gives around 620,000 distinct CDR3 sequences, around 45% of which show up once; around 20% is in the top ten. The data are from a study of T cells in Graves' hyperthyroidism and ophthalmopathy. The diagnostic basis comprised clinical symptoms, serum thyroxine and TRAb, thyroid ultrasound and orbital computed tomography. This CDR3 is built from 15 residues. Trimming left V 0 bases short and J 0 bases short, with 8 bases between. CDR1 and CDR2 from the germline V gene are MNHEY and SVGAGI.

The J gene is TRBJ1-2, the V gene TRBV6-5, with D uncertain. The receptor was isolated from an adult woman with Graves' disease, either hyperthyroidism or ophthalmopathy (not recorded which). The specimen sequenced was peripheral blood or thyroid tissue (not recorded which). In DNA, the CDR3 is TGTGCCAGCAGTTACTCAGTGACAACTAACTATGGCTACACCTTC. Encoded protein: CASSYSVTTNYGYTF.